Following are 26 T cell receptor beta chains from one sample sequenced in a study of blood T cell repertoires in COVID-19. Sequencing used immunoSEQ multiplex PCR; TCRdb keeps in-frame clones, though not all of them. The sample comprises about 54,000 clones, about 91% of which are singletons, and roughly 7% rests with the top ten. The source material was peripheral blood. Every receptor here comes from a woman in her fifties or sixties with active or convalescent COVID-19.

In DNA, the CDR3 is TGTGCCAGTAGTCCTAACAGACAGCTCAACTATGGCTACACCTTC. Encoded protein: CASSPNRQLNYGYTF. The chain is built from TRBV19 and TRBJ1-2; D perhaps matches TRBD1 (5 bases). The germline V and J ends were trimmed by 5 bases and 2 bases, with 15 bases remaining between them. The CDR3 runs 15 residues. Germline V gene sequence: CDR1 LNHDA, CDR2 SQIVND (reference sequence).

The chain carries TRBV7-9 and TRBJ2-3; 10 positions match TRBD2. Losses at the gene ends were 3 bases for V and 5 bases for J; bases not matched to a gene: 5. The length of the CDR3 is 15 residues. CDR1 and CDR2 from the germline V gene are SEHNR and FQNEAQ (reference sequence). The CDR3 loop reads CASSFLAGAEDTQYF. CDR3 DNA: TGTGCCAGCAGCTTTCTAGCGGGAGCGGAAGATACGCAGTATTTT.

This clone has only one observation. The rearrangement links TRBV18 to TRBJ2-5, with TRBD1 matching 7 bases. Trimming removed 3 bases from V and 1 base from J; junction bases left unmatched: 2. From germline, CDR1 is KGHSH and CDR2 LQKENI. The CDR3 spans 14 residues. The CDR3 nucleotides read TGTGCCAGCTCACCCGGGGACAGCCAAGAGACCCAGTACTTC. It specifies CASSPGDSQETQYF.

This chain joins TRBV10-3 and TRBJ1-1; unclear D gene. Per the germline V gene, CDR1 is ENHRY and CDR2 is SYGVKD. Trimming left V 2 bases short and J 10 bases short, with 11 bases between. This CDR3 spans 12 amino acids. CDR3 region: CAISEPQEGAFF. CDR3 nucleotide sequence: TGTGCCATCAGTGAGCCCCAGGAGGGAGCTTTCTTT.

In this sample, this clone turned up once. The chain couples TRBV19 to TRBJ2-3; possibly TRBD2 for D (5 bases). Germline lookup yields CDR1 LNHDA and CDR2 SQIVND (reference sequence). Trimming stripped 3 bases from V and 3 bases from J, with 16 bases between. CDR3 size: 16 residues. CDR3 sequence: CASSMLAPGVTDTQYF. The DNA of the CDR3 is TGTGCCAGTAGTATGCTCGCGCCCGGGGTGACAGATACGCAGTATTTT.

J is TRBJ2-4 and V is TRBV7-2; TRBD1 matches at 12 bases. The trim removed 1 base at V and 8 bases at J, leaving 6 bases unmatched. CDR3 size: 16 residues. Germline CDR1 and CDR2: SGHTA and FQGNSA. Here the CDR3 reads CASSLVGTGGLDIQYF. The DNA for the CDR3 is TGTGCCAGCAGCTTAGTTGGGACAGGGGGCTTGGACATTCAGTACTTC.

The CDR3 loop is CASSLIAGGAYEQYF. CDR3 nucleotides: TGTGCCAGCAGTTTAATAGCGGGAGGGGCCTACGAGCAGTACTTC. This chain links TRBV27 with TRBJ2-7; 11 bases are shared with TRBD2. There are 15 residues in the CDR3. The germline V gene has CDR1 MNHEY and CDR2 SMNVEV (reference sequence). The junction had 2 bases not matched to a gene; V was cut back by 2 bases and J by 2 bases.

The chain combines TRBV19 with TRBJ1-5, with TRBD1 matching 7 bases. CDR1 is LNHDA and CDR2 is SQIVND in the germline V gene (reference sequence). V was pared by 3 bases and J by 3 bases, with 11 bases of the junction left unmatched. The CDR3 totals 17 residues. For the CDR3, the DNA is TGTGCCAGTAGTATTTTCAATGACAGGGCGTTCAATCAGCCCCAGCATTTT. This gives the protein CASSIFNDRAFNQPQHF.

This clone was seen only a few times. The rearrangement uses TRBV28 and TRBJ1-2; D unresolved. Trimming pared 6 bases from V and 3 bases from J, leaving 5 bases between. CDR3 length: 11 residues. The germline CDR1 and CDR2 sequences are MDHEN and SYDVKM. CDR3 sequence reads: CASSPDYGYTF. The CDR3 nucleotides are TGTGCCAGCAGCCCCGACTATGGCTACACCTTC.

This chain uses TRBV30 with TRBJ2-1, with 9 positions matching TRBD2. Germline V gives CDR1 GTSNPN, CDR2 SVGIG (reference sequence). Unmatched junction bases numbered 7, after V lost 4 bases and J lost 9 bases. The CDR3 extends over 13 amino acids. This chain's CDR3 is CAWIAGGPGEQFF. CDR3 coding DNA: TGTGCCTGGATCGCGGGGGGGCCGGGTGAGCAGTTCTTC.

The V and J genes are TRBV18 and TRBJ2-2, with D hard to call. Between the trimmed V and J ends, which lost 3 bases and 1 base, there was a span of 12 bases. Germline V lookup: CDR1 KGHSH, CDR2 LQKENI. CDR3 size: 16 residues. The CDR3 loop is CASSPEQLQNTGELFF. The CDR3 coding sequence is TGTGCCAGCTCACCGGAACAGCTACAGAACACCGGGGAGCTGTTTTTT.

The chain combines TRBV6-2 or TRBV6-3 with TRBJ2-1, with 9 nucleotides matching TRBD2. Germline V gene sequence: CDR1 MNHEY, CDR2 SVGEGT. The CDR3 runs 15 residues. Unmatched junction bases numbered 3, after V lost 2 bases and J lost 4 bases. In DNA form, the CDR3 reads TGTGCCAGCAGTTACCGCGGGAGGGGGTACAATGAGCAGTTCTTC. Translating gives CASSYRGRGYNEQFF.

The genes are TRBV5-1 and TRBJ2-5; 8 bases map to TRBD1. Germline-derived CDR1 and CDR2 are SGHRS and YFSETQ. V shed 0 bases, J shed 3 bases, and the junction held 1 base outside the gene matches. The CDR3 runs 14 residues. The DNA for the CDR3 is TGCGCCAGCAGCTTGGGGACAGGGAAAGAGACCCAGTACTTC. Translating gives CASSLGTGKETQYF.

V and J are TRBV2 and TRBJ1-1; D is unclear. V lost 10 bases, J lost 2 bases, and 17 bases lay in between. This CDR3 spans 14 amino acids. Germline CDR1 is SNHLY and CDR2 is FYNNEI. The DNA for the CDR3 is TGTGCCACCGAAAACGGGAGGATTAACACTGAAGCTTTCTTT. Amino acids: CATENGRINTEAFF. Based on the CDR3 plus reference TRBV2 and TRBJ1-1, the full variable domain is EPEVTQTPSHQVTQMGQEVILRCVPISNHLYFYWYRQILGQKVEFLVSFYNNEISEKSEIFDDQFSVERPDGSNFTLKIRSTKLEDSAMYFCATENGRINTEAFFGQGTRLTVV.

This chain uses TRBV19 with TRBJ1-5, with D possibly TRBD1 on 5 matching bases. Germline CDR1 and CDR2: LNHDA and SQIVND (reference sequence). With 7 bases removed from V and 0 bases from J, the gap between germline ends came to 10 bases. This CDR3 is 14 amino acids long. CDR3 region: CASKTVPSNQPQHF. DNA of the CDR3: TGTGCCAGTAAGACAGTCCCTAGCAATCAGCCCCAGCATTTT.

There are a few counts of this clone. The chain carries TRBV19 and TRBJ1-6; 10 bases line up with TRBD1. The CDR3 has 18 amino acids. J was trimmed by 10 bases and V by 3 bases; bases with no gene match: 15. Germline-derived CDR1 and CDR2 are LNHDA and SQIVND (reference sequence). Here the CDR3 DNA reads TGTGCCAGTAGTATTCGGGACAGGGGAGCATCAAGGTACTCACCCCTCCACTTT. Translation gives CASSIRDRGASRYSPLHF.

The V call is TRBV9, the J call TRBJ1-1; TRBD1 matches 8 bases. The CDR3 is 14 amino acids. The V segment lost 4 bases and the J segment 4 bases; nucleotides outside the gene matches: 6. The germline CDR1 and CDR2 sequences are SGDLS and YYNGEE. The CDR3 DNA follows: TGTGCCAGCAGCACGACAGGGGCAAGCACTGAAGCTTTCTTT. Its protein product is CASSTTGASTEAFF.

The rearrangement uses TRBV11-2 and TRBJ1-2, with 7 nucleotides matching TRBD1. The CDR3 sequence is 13 residues long. CDR1 is SGHAT and CDR2 is FQNNGV in the germline V gene. The ends lost 0 bases at V and 8 bases at J; junction bases unmatched: 3. The CDR3 coding sequence is TGTGCCAGCAGCTTAGATAGGGGGCGCGGCTACACCTTC. Residues: CASSLDRGRGYTF. Variable domain in full (rest from reference TRBV11-2 and TRBJ1-2): EAGVAQSPRYKIIEKRQSVAFWCNPISGHATLYWYQQILGQGPKLLIQFQNNGVVDDSQLPKDRFSAERLKGVDSTLKIQPAKLEDSAVYLCASSLDRGRGYTFGSGTRLTVV.

This clone was recorded a few times. This chain uses TRBV18 with TRBJ1-2; a weak D match, TRBD1 (5 bases). The CDR3 contains 13 residues. The germline V and J ends were trimmed by 3 bases and 0 bases, with 5 bases remaining between them. Germline CDR1 and CDR2: KGHSH and LQKENI. Here the CDR3 reads CASSPTANYGYTF. CDR3 nucleotide sequence: TGTGCCAGCTCACCGACAGCTAACTATGGCTACACCTTC.

The gene calls are TRBV6-5 and TRBJ2-7, with 14 bases lining up with TRBD2. Germline V CDR1 and CDR2: MNHEY, SVGAGI. The CDR3 length is 16 residues. After removal of 3 bases from V and 3 bases from J, the junction contained 4 bases not matched to a gene. The CDR3 sequence: CASSYGTSGGLYEQYF. The CDR3 DNA sequence: TGTGCCAGCAGTTATGGGACTAGCGGGGGCCTCTACGAGCAGTACTTC.

This clone has only one observation. The genes are TRBV27 and TRBJ2-2; TRBD1 aligns across 7 bases. Looked up from germline, CDR1 is MNHEY and CDR2 is SMNVEV (reference sequence). J was trimmed by 2 bases and V by 3 bases; bases with no gene match: 3. This CDR3 comprises 15 residues. The CDR3 here is CASSLGTENTGELFF. CDR3 coding DNA: TGTGCCAGCAGTTTGGGGACAGAAAACACCGGGGAGCTGTTTTTT.

This sequence joins TRBV11-2 and TRBJ1-6; no firm D call. The germline CDR1 and CDR2 sequences are SGHAT and FQNNGV. V was shortened by 5 bases and J by 0 bases, with 8 bases between the two germline ends. The CDR3 spans 15 residues. CDR3 amino acids: CASSRSPSYNSPLHF. In DNA, the CDR3 is TGTGCCAGCAGCCGTTCCCCCTCCTATAATTCACCCCTCCACTTT.

This clone was observed a single time. V usage is TRBV4-3 and J usage is TRBJ2-1; 14 bases fit TRBD2. V lost 3 bases and J lost 0; bases outside the gene matches: 4. Germline CDR1 is LGHNA and CDR2 is YSLEER. This CDR3 spans 18 amino acids. The CDR3 spells CASSQGLAGESSYNEQFF. The CDR3, as DNA: TGCGCCAGCAGCCAGGGACTAGCGGGAGAGAGCTCCTACAATGAGCAGTTCTTC.

The rearrangement links TRBV30 to TRBJ2-1, with 8 nucleotides matching TRBD2. The CDR3 is 14 residues long. Germline values: CDR1 GTSNPN, CDR2 SVGIG (reference sequence). V was clipped by 5 bases and J by 2 bases; unmatched bases: 5. The CDR3 spells CAWSSGLTYNEQFF. The CDR3 DNA reads as TGTGCCTGGTCTAGCGGGCTTACCTACAATGAGCAGTTCTTC.

This chain joins TRBV19 and TRBJ2-7, with 8 bases matching TRBD1. Germline values: CDR1 LNHDA, CDR2 SQIVND (reference sequence). The junction had 8 bases not matched to a gene; V was cut back by 6 bases and J by 1 base. This CDR3 contains 15 residues. CDR3 in DNA: TGTGCCAGTAGCAAAAAGGGACAGGCTTCCTACGAGCAGTACTTC. Protein: CASSKKGQASYEQYF.

As to this clone: One end of the junction does not line up with germline, which may come from a read error. V gene TRBV12-3 or TRBV12-4 combines with J gene TRBJ2-2, with D possibly TRBD2 on 5 matching bases. The CDR3 loop spans 13 amino acids. CDR3 in DNA: TGTGCCAGCAGTTTAGAGGTGATCGGGGAACTGTTTTTT. Translation: CASSLEVIGELFF.